This paragraph covers one T cell receptor beta chain sequence. Its antigen remains unidentified. This entry comes from a study of cytomegalovirus exposure and HLA in healthy donors. Study results and caveats: A classifier reportedly called cytomegalovirus status with high sensitivity and specificity.

PCR employed 60 Vbeta and 13 Jbeta primers. Method: immunoSEQ multiplex PCR; TCRdb's copy keeps in-frame clones and lacks some. Found here are around 120,000 clones, roughly three fifths of them singletons; the top ten hold nearly 9.5%. CDR1 and CDR2 (germline): MNHEY, SVGAGI. The CDR3 loop spans 14 amino acids. Despite likely unrecorded immune exposures, the donors were nominally healthy at the time of sampling. The sequencing input was PBMCs. The receptor comes from a woman aged 40 to 50 in good health and CMV-seropositive. The chain couples TRBV6-5 to TRBJ2-5; 9 nucleotides align to TRBD1. The DNA end lines up better with TRBJ2-7; the J call may be wrong. The CDR3 bases are TGTGCCAGCAGTTGGACAGGGGCCACCTACGAGCAGTACTTC. The encoded protein is CASSWTGATYEQYF.